This T cell receptor (beta chain) was obtained from a study of PD-1 blockade in classical Hodgkin lymphoma. Libraries were prepared by immunoSEQ multiplex PCR; TCRdb keeps only in-frame clonotypes and omits some of them. The table shows approximately 18,000 clones, with 65% occurring only once. Exposure to brentuximab vedotin varied, and each patient had relapsed following autologous stem cell transplantation. The CDR3 length is 14 residues. The V segment lost 7 bases and the J segment 3 bases; nucleotides outside the gene matches: 6. CDR1 is SEHNR and CDR2 is FQNEAQ in the germline V gene (reference sequence). As to this clone: The antigen is not known.

Study conclusions and caveats: Complete responders' diversity at baseline resembled that of newly diagnosed patients.

The TCR originated in a human donor with classical Hodgkin lymphoma. The material sequenced was peripheral blood mononuclear cells (PBMCs), taken before the second cycle of nivolumab. J is TRBJ1-3 and V is TRBV7-9; TRBD1 agrees at 7 bases. This CDR3 is CASNDRADGNTIYF. DNA of the CDR3: TGTGCCAGCAACGACAGGGCAGATGGAAACACCATATATTTT.